The clone carrying this T cell receptor (beta chain) was observed many times. TCRdb recomputed calls from the PCR reads with MiXCR, one row per CDR3 protein. The table shows about 84,000 distinct CDR3 sequences, with approximately 51% occurring only once. This sample was included in a study of CDR3 diversity in severe acne. The source is a male donor in good health, without acne. Material: blood.

The CDR3 nucleotides read TGCGCCAGCAGCCCCGGGACCTACACTGAAGCTTTCTTT. Its translation is CASSPGTYTEAFF. This chain uses TRBV4-1 with TRBJ1-1; possibly TRBD1 for D (5 bases). The CDR3 loop spans 13 amino acids. The germline V gene encodes CDR1 MGHRA and CDR2 YSYEKL. Trimming left V 4 bases short and J 3 bases short, with 9 bases between.